This TCR beta chain was documented in a study of cytomegalovirus exposure and HLA in healthy donors. Study-wide context: There were some 380 genotyped donors. Of these, 81% fell in the genetic ancestry cluster associated with self-reported Caucasian donors.

Worth noting for this clone: What it binds is not known.

The CDR3 has 12 amino acids. Germline V gene lookup returns CDR1 SQVTM and CDR2 ANQGSEA. Deletions cut 6 bases from V and 9 bases from J, with 17 bases between. Notes on the study in general: In vitro checks showed that three CMV-associated chains really do target CMV antigens. Reports indicate that TCR beta sequences accurately predicted the HLA-A and HLA-B alleles of most subjects. CMV serostatus was the sole immune exposure information available.

Amplification used 60 Vbeta primers and 13 Jbeta primers. Sequencing was performed with immunoSEQ multiplex PCR; in TCRdb, only in-frame clones are kept and a portion is missing. The repertoire holds 150,000 to 200,000 clones, approximately 80% seen once, with 1.5% to 2% in the top ten. This sequence joins TRBV29-1 and TRBJ1-2; D is possibly TRBD1 (5 bases). The TCR sequence derives from a woman aged 25 to 39 in good health and CMV-seronegative. Sequenced sample: PBMCs. CDR3 sequence reads: CSVAGGPWSYTF. CDR3 sequence (DNA): TGCAGCGTCGCGGGGGGACCCTGGAGCTACACCTTC.